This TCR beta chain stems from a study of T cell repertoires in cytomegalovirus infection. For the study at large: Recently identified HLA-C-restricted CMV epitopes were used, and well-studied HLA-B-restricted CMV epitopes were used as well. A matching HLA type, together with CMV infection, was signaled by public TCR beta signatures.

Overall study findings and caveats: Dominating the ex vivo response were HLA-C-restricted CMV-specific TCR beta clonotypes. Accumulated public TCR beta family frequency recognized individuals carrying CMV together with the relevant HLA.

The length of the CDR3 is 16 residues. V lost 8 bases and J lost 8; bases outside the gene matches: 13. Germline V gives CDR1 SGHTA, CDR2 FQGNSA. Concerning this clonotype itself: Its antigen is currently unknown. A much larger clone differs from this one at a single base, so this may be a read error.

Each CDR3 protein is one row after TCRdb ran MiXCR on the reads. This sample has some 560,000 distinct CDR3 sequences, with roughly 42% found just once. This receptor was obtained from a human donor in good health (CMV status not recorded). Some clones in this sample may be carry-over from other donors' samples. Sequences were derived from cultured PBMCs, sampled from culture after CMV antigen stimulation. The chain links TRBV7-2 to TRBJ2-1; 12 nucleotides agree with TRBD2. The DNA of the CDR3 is TGTGCCAGCGGCCGGACTAGCGGGACGTCGGGCCATGAGCAGTTCTTC. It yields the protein CASGRTSGTSGHEQFF.